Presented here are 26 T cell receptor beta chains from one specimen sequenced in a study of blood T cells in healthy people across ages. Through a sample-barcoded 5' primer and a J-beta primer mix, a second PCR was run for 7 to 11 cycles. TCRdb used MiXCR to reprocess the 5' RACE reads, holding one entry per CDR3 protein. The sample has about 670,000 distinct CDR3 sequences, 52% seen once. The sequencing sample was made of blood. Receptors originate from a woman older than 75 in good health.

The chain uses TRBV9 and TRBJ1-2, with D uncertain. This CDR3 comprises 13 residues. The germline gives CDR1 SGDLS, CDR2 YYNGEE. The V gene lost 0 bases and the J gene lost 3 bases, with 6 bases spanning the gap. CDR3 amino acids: CASSVDGHYGYTF. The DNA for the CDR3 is TGTGCCAGCAGCGTAGACGGTCACTATGGCTACACCTTC.

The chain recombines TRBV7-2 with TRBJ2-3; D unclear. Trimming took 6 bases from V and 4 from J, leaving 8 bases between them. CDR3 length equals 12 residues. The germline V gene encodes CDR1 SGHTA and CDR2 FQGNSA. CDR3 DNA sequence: TGTGCCAGCAGTAATGGCCCAGATACGCAGTATTTT. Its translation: CASSNGPDTQYF.

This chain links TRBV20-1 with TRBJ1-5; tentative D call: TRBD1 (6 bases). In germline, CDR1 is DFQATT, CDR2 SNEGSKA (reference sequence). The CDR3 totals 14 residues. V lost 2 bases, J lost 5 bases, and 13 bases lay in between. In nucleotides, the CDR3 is TGCAGTGCTAGAATTGGACAGCTATATCAGCCCCAGCATTTT. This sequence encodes CSARIGQLYQPQHF.

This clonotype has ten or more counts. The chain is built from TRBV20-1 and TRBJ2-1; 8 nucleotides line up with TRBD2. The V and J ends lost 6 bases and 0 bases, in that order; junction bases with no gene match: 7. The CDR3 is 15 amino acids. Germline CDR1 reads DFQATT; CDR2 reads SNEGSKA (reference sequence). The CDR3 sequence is CSAPIAGRSYNEQFF. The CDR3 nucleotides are TGCAGTGCCCCGATAGCGGGACGCTCCTACAATGAGCAGTTCTTC.

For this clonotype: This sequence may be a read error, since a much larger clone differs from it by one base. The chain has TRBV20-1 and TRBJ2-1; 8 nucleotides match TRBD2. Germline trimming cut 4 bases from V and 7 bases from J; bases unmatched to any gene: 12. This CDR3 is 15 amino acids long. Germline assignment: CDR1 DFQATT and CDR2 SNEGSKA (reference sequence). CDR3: CSAIDEAGVPNEQFF. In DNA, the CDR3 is TGCAGTGCTATAGACGAAGCGGGAGTTCCGAATGAGCAGTTCTTC.

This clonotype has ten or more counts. The CDR3 DNA reads TGTGCCAGCAGGGTAGCGGGAGCAGTGAATGAGCAGTTCTTC. Translated, it gives CASRVAGAVNEQFF. This rearrangement joins TRBV12-3 or TRBV12-4 to TRBJ2-1; TRBD2 matches at 9 bases. V was pared by 6 bases and J by 7 bases, with 7 bases of the junction left unmatched. CDR3 size: 14 residues.

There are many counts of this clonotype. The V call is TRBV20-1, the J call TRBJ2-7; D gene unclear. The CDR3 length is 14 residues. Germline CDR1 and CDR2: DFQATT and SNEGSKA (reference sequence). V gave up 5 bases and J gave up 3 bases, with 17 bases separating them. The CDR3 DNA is TGCAGTGCTCCGCGACCTCCCTCCTACTACGAGCAGTACTTC. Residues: CSAPRPPSYYEQYF.

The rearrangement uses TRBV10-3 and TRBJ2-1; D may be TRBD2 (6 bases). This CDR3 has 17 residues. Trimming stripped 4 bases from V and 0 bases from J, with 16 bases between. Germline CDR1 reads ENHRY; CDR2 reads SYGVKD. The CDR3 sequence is CAISGVSGTDSYNEQFF. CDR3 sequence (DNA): TGTGCCATCAGTGGAGTCTCCGGGACTGACTCCTACAATGAGCAGTTCTTC.

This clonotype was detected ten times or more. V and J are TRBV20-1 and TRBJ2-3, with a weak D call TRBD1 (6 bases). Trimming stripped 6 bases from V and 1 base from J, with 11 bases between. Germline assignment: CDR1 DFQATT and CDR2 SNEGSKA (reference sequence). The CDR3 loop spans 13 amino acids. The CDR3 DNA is TGCAGTGCCTTGAACAGGGGCACAGATACGCAGTATTTT. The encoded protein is CSALNRGTDTQYF.

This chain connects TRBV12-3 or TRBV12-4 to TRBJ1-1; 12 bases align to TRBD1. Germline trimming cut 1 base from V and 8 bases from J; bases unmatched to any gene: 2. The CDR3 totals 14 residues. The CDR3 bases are TGTGCCAGCAGTTTAGGAGGGACAGGGGGCGAAGCTTTCTTT. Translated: CASSLGGTGGEAFF.

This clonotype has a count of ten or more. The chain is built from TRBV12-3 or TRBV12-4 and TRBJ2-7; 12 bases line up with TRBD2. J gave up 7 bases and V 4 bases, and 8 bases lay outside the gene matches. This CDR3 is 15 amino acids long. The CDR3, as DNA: TGTGCCAGCAGTTCTAGGACTAGCGGGATGGGGGAGCAGTACTTC. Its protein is CASSSRTSGMGEQYF.

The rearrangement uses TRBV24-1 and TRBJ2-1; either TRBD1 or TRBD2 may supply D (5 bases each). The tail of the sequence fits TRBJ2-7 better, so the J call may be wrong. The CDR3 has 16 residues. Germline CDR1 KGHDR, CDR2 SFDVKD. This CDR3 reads CATTDSRGESYNEQYF. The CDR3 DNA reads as TGTGCCACCACCGATTCGAGAGGGGAATCCTACAATGAGCAGTACTTC.

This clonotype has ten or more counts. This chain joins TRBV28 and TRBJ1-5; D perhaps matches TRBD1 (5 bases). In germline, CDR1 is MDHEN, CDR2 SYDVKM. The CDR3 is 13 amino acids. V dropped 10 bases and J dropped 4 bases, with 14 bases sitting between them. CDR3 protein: CATWDALNQPQHF. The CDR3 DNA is TGTGCCACTTGGGACGCATTGAATCAGCCCCAGCATTTT.

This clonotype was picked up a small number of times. The CDR3 loop reads CASSHALWLAGVKTQYF. CDR3 coding DNA: TGTGCCAGCAGCCACGCCCTTTGGCTAGCGGGGGTAAAGACCCAGTACTTC. V is TRBV3-1 and J is TRBJ2-5; TRBD2 matches at 10 bases. The J segment lost 6 bases and the V segment lost 3 bases, leaving 13 bases of the junction unmatched. CDR3 length equals 17 residues. The germline CDR1 and CDR2 sequences are LGHDT and YNNKEL (reference sequence).

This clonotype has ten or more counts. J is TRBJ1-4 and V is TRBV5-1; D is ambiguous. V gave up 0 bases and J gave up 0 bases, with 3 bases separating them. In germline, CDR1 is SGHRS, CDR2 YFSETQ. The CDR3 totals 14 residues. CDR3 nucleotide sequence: TGCGCCAGCAGCTTGGCTCCAACTAATGAAAAACTGTTTTTT. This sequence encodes CASSLAPTNEKLFF.

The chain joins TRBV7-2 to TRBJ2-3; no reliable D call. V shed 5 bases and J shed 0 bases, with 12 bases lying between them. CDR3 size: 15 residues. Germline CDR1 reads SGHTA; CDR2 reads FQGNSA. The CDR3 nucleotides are TGTGCCAGCAGCCCTAACGGAAGAAGCACAGATACGCAGTATTTT. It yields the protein CASSPNGRSTDTQYF. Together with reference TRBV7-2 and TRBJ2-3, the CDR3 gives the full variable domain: GAGVSQSPSNKVTEKGKDVELRCDPISGHTALYWYRQSLGQGLEFLIYFQGNSAPDKSGLPSDRFSAERTGGSVSTLTIQRTQQEDSAVYLCASSPNGRSTDTQYFGPGTRLTVL.

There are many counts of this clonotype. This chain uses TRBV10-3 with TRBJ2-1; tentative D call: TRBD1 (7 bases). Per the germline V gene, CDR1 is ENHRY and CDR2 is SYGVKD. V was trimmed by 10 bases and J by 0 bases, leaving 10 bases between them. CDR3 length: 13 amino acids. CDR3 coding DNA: TGTGCCAGCGGGACAGCCTCCTACAATGAGCAGTTCTTC. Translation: CASGTASYNEQFF.

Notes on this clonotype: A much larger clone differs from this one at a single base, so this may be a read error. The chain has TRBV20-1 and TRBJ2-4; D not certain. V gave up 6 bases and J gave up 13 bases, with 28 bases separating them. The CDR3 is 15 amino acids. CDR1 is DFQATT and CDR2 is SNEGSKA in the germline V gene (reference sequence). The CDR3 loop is CSAILPGSSENEQYF. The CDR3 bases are TGCAGTGCCATCCTCCCGGGTTCATCGGAGAATGAGCAGTACTTC.

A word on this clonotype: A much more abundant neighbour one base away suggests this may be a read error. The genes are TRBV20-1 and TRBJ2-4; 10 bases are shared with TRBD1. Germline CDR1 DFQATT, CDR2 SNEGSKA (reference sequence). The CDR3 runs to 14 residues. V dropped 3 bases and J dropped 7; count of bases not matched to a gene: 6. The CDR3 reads CSARSGTGANIQYF. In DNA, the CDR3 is TGCAGTGCTAGGAGCGGGACAGGGGCCAACATTCAGTACTTC.

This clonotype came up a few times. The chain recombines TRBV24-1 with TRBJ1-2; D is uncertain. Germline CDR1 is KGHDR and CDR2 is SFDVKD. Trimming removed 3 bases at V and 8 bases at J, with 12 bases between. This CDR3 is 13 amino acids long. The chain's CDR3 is CATSDDPSGGYTF. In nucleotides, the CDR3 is TGTGCCACCAGTGATGATCCTTCGGGAGGCTACACCTTC.

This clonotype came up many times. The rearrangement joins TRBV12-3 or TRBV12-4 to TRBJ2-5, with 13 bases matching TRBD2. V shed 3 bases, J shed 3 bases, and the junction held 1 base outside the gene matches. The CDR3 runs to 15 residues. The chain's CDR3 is CASSFGLAGEETQYF. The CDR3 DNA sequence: TGTGCCAGCAGTTTCGGACTAGCGGGAGAAGAGACCCAGTACTTC.

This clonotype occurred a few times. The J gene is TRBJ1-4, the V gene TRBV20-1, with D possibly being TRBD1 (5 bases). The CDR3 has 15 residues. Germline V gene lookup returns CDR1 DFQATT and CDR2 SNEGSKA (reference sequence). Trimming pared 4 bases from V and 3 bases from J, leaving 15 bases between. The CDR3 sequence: CSANAGARPNEKLFF. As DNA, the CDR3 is TGCAGTGCTAACGCCGGGGCCAGGCCTAATGAAAAACTGTTTTTT.

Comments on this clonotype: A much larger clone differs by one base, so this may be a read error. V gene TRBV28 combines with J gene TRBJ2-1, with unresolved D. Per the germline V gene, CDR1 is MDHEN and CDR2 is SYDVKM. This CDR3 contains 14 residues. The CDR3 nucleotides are TGTGCCACTATGACGACCCTCCTCTACAATGAGCAGTTATTC. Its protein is CATMTTLLYNEQLF.

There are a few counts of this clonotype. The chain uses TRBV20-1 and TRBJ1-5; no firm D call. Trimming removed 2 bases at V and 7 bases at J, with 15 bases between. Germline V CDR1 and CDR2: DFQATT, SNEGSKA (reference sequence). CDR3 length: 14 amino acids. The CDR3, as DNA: TGCAGTGCTAGAATACTCTCTGCGGAGCAGCCCCAGCATTTT. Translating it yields CSARILSAEQPQHF.

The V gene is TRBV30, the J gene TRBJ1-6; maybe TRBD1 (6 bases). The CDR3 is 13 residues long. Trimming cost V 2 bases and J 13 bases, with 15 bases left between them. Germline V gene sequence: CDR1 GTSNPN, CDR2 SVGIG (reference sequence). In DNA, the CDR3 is TGTGCCTGGAGTCCGGGACACCAGAATCCCCTCCACTTT. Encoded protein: CAWSPGHQNPLHF.

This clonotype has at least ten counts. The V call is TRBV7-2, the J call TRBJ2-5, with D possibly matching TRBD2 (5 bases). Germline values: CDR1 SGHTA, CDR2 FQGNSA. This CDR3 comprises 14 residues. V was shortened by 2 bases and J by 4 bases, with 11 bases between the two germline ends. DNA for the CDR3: TGTGCCAGCAGCTTACCCGGACTGCCAGAGACCCAGTACTTC. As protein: CASSLPGLPETQYF.